These T cell receptor beta chains were read from a single sample in a study of CD8 T cells in Susac syndrome. In TCRdb, the immunoSEQ multiplex PCR reads were re-called with MiXCR into one record per CDR3 protein. The table includes around 130,000 distinct CDR3 sequences, approximately 94% detected once. The sequencing input was CD4+ T cells from PBMCs. These receptors were obtained from a human donor with multiple sclerosis. CDR3s include the opening cysteine and the closing phenylalanine or tryptophan. Each record gives: D gene, V gene, clone size, J gene, CDR3 protein, CDR3 DNA. D genes are given only for firm matches. Clone size is shown for a subset of rows, as once, few, many or a class of expanded clone.

D gene: TRBD2
V gene: TRBV6-1
clone size: -
J gene: TRBJ2-3
CDR3 protein: CASSRTSLTDTQYF
CDR3 DNA: TGTGCCAGCAGTAGGACTAGCCTCACAGATACGCAGTATTTT

D gene: -
V gene: TRBV4-1
clone size: -
J gene: TRBJ1-2
CDR3 protein: CASSQDPTNYGYTF
CDR3 DNA: TGCGCCAGCAGCCAAGATCCCACTAACTATGGCTACACCTTC

D gene: -
V gene: TRBV6-5
clone size: -
J gene: TRBJ1-1
CDR3 protein: CASSPGTGTEAFF
CDR3 DNA: TGTGCCAGCAGCCCCGGGACGGGCACTGAAGCTTTCTTT

D gene: TRBD1
V gene: TRBV12-3/TRBV12-4
clone size: -
J gene: TRBJ1-1
CDR3 protein: CASTWGPGGAFF
CDR3 DNA: TGTGCCAGCACCTGGGGGCCAGGGGGAGCTTTCTTT

D gene: -
V gene: TRBV5-4
clone size: -
J gene: TRBJ2-7
CDR3 protein: CASSWGAQYEQYF
CDR3 DNA: TGTGCCAGCAGCTGGGGGGCTCAATACGAGCAGTACTTC

D gene: -
V gene: TRBV7-9
clone size: -
J gene: TRBJ1-2
CDR3 protein: CASTQSSYGYTF
CDR3 DNA: TGTGCCAGCACTCAGAGCAGCTATGGCTACACCTTC

D gene: TRBD1
V gene: TRBV7-2
clone size: -
J gene: TRBJ2-7
CDR3 protein: CASSPYRDRVYEQYF
CDR3 DNA: TGTGCCAGCAGCCCCTACCGGGACAGAGTCTACGAGCAGTACTTC

D gene: -
V gene: TRBV7-2
clone size: -
J gene: TRBJ1-2
CDR3 protein: CASSGSTEANYGYTF
CDR3 DNA: TGTGCCAGTTCGGGATCCACGGAGGCTAACTATGGCTACACCTTC

D gene: TRBD1
V gene: TRBV7-3
clone size: few
J gene: TRBJ1-1
CDR3 protein: CASSGGGNTEAFF
CDR3 DNA: TGTGCCAGTTCAGGGGGAGGTAACACTGAAGCTTTCTTT

D gene: -
V gene: TRBV19
clone size: -
J gene: TRBJ2-5
CDR3 protein: CASSAGRDHQETQYF
CDR3 DNA: TGTGCCAGTAGCGCCGGCCGGGACCACCAAGAGACCCAGTACTTC

D gene: -
V gene: TRBV20-1
clone size: -
J gene: TRBJ2-3
CDR3 protein: CSARYDRGDPDTQYF
CDR3 DNA: TGCAGTGCTAGATACGATCGCGGGGATCCAGATACGCAGTATTTT

D gene: TRBD2
V gene: TRBV5-4
clone size: -
J gene: TRBJ2-1
CDR3 protein: CASSFGLAGVDEQFF
CDR3 DNA: TGTGCCAGCAGCTTCGGACTAGCGGGAGTTGATGAGCAGTTCTTC

D gene: -
V gene: TRBV10-3
clone size: once
J gene: TRBJ1-3
CDR3 protein: CAISGIEMGNTIYF
CDR3 DNA: TGTGCCATCAGTGGGATCGAGATGGGAAACACCATATATTTT

D gene: TRBD2
V gene: TRBV5-1
clone size: -
J gene: TRBJ2-1
CDR3 protein: CASSTSSGRYNEQFF
CDR3 DNA: TGCGCCAGCAGCACCTCTAGCGGCAGGTACAATGAGCAGTTCTTC

D gene: TRBD2
V gene: TRBV7-2
clone size: -
J gene: TRBJ2-3
CDR3 protein: CASSLDFRGGPADTQYF
CDR3 DNA: TGTGCCAGCAGCTTAGACTTCCGGGGGGGGCCCGCAGATACGCAGTATTTT